The sequence of this T cell receptor beta chain was determined in a study of cytomegalovirus exposure and HLA in healthy donors. Study in general: Early release data held roughly 90 million unique TCRs from HLA-typed donors. Findings of the study overall: The authors reported that TCR beta sequences could predict HLA-A and HLA-B alleles. These predictions were accurate for most subjects in the first cohort. Within an earlier analysis, most TCR beta V segments proved productive either about 87% or about 30% of the time.

A multiplex PCR was run with 60 Vbeta primers and 13 Jbeta primers. Data came from immunoSEQ multiplex PCR; TCRdb stores just in-frame clones and leaves some out. The table records over 140,000 clones, around 82% of them present only once. Points on this clone: Its antigen is as yet unknown.

Healthy bone marrow donors made up the cohort. Deletions cut 4 bases from V and 3 bases from J, with 8 bases between. CDR1 and CDR2 (germline): SGHRS, YFSETQ. This CDR3 comprises 12 residues. The TCR comes from a man over 45 in good health and CMV-seronegative. The rearrangement links TRBV5-1 to TRBJ2-7; D unclear. Specimen: PBMCs. DNA for the CDR3: TGCGCCAGCAGCACGGGTCTCTACGAGCAGTACTTC. Amino acids: CASSTGLYEQYF.